This T cell receptor (beta chain) derives from a study of OX40 agonist ivuxolimab in advanced cancers. The CDR3 sequence is 15 residues long. With V trimmed by 5 bases and J by 4 bases, 8 bases remained unmatched. Germline loops: CDR1 SGHTA, CDR2 FQGTGA. Measured with immunoSEQ multiplex PCR; TCRdb has only the in-frame clones, and not every one. The sample carries 90,000 to 100,000 clones, 85% to 90% recorded once. This sequence originates from an adult with an advanced solid tumor such as melanoma, head and neck, liver or kidney cancer. This sample comprised CD4+ or CD8+ T cells sorted from blood, obtained in a trial of the OX40 agonist ivuxolimab. This rearrangement joins TRBV7-3 to TRBJ1-3, with TRBD1 matching over 7 bases. The CDR3 nucleotides read TGTGCCAGCAGCCTTACAGGGGAATCCGGAAACACCATATATTTT. This encodes CASSLTGESGNTIYF. The whole variable domain, remainder taken from reference TRBV7-3 and TRBJ1-3, is GAGVSQTPSNKVTEKGKYVELRCDPISGHTALYWYRQSLGQGPEFLIYFQGTGAADDSGLPNDRFFAVRPEGSVSTLKIQRTERGDSAVYLCASSLTGESGNTIYFGEGSWLTVV.